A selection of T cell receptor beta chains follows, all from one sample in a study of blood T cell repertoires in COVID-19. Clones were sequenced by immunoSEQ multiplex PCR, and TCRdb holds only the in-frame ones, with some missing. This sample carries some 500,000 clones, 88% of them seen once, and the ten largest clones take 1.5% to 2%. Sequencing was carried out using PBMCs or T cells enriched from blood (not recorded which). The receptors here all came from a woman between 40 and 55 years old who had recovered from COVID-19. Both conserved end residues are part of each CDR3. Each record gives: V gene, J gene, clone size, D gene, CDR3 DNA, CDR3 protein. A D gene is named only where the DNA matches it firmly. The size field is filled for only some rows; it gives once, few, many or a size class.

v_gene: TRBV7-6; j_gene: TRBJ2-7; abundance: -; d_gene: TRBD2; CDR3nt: TGTGCCAGCAGCTTAGATCCGACGACTAGCGGGTCCGAGCAGTACTTC; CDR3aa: CASSLDPTTSGSEQYF
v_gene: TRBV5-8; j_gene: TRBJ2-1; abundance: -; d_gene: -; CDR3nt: TGTGCCAGCAGCTTCGCTACCTACAATGAGCAGTTCTTC; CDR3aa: CASSFATYNEQFF
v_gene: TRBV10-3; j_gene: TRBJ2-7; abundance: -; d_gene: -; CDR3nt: TGTGCCATCAACGGGCAGGGATCTTTTTACGAGCAGTACTTC; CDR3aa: CAINGQGSFYEQYF
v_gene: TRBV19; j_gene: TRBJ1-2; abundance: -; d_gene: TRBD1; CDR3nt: TGTGCCAGTAGTATAAACACCGGGACAGGGATCGGCTACACCTTC; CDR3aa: CASSINTGTGIGYTF
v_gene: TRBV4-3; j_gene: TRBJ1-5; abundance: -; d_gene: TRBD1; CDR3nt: TGCGCCAGCAGCCAAGAGGCGGGACAGGGCTATCAGCCCCAGCATTTT; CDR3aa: CASSQEAGQGYQPQHF
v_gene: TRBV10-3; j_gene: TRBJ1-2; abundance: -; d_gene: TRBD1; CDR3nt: TGTGCCATCAGTGGGGACAGGGATAATGGCTACACCTTC; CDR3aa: CAISGDRDNGYTF
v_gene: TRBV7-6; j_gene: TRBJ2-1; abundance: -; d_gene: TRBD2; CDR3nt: TGTGCCAGCAGCGTAACTAGCGGCGCCTACAATGAGCAGTTCTTC; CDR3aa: CASSVTSGAYNEQFF
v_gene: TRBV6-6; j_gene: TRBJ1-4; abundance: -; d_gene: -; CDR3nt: TGTGCCAGCAGTCATCAACAGGGAACTAATGAAAAACTGTTTTTT; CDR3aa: CASSHQQGTNEKLFF
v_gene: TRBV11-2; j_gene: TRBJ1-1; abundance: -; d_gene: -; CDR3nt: TGTGCCTCCAGACGGGACACGGGAGCTTTCTTT; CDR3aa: CASRRDTGAFF
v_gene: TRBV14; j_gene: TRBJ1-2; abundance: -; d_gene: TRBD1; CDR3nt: TGTGCCAGCAGCCGCAGTCCTTACAGGGGTGGTGGCTACACCTTC; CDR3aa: CASSRSPYRGGGYTF
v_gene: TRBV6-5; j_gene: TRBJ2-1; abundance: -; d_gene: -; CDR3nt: TGTGCCAGCAGTACCTCACTAGCTCTTGAGCAGTTCTTC; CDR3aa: CASSTSLALEQFF
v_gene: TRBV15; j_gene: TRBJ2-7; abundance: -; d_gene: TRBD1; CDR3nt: TGTGCCACCAGCAGGGGCCGGGACAGGGGCCTCCCCTTCTCCTACGAGCAGTACTTC; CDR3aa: CATSRGRDRGLPFSYEQYF
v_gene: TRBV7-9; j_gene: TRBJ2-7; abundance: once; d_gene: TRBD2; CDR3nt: TGTGCCAGCAGCTCGGGACTAGGGGGCTACGAGCAGTACTTC; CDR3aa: CASSSGLGGYEQYF
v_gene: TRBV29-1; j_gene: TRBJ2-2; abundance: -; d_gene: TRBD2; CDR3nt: TGCAGCGTTGCTGGGCTAGCGGGAGACACCGGGGAGCTGTTTTTT; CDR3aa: CSVAGLAGDTGELFF
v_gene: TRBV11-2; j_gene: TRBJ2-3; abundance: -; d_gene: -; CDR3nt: TGTGCCAGCAGCTTAGATGGACGGGGACAAAACACAGATACGCAGTATTTT; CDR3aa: CASSLDGRGQNTDTQYF
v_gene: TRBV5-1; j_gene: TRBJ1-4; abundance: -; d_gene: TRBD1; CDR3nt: TGCGCCAGCAGCTCGGGGACAGCAACTAATGAAAAACTGTTTTTT; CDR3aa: CASSSGTATNEKLFF
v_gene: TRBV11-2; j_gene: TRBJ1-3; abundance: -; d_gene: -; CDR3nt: TGTGCCAGCAGCTTATCCAGGCCCGGAAACACCATCTATTTT; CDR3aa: CASSLSRPGNTIYF
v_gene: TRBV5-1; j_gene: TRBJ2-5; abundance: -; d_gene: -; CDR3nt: TGCGCCAGCAGCTTGGGAGGGGGCCAAGAGACCCAGTACTTC; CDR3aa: CASSLGGGQETQYF
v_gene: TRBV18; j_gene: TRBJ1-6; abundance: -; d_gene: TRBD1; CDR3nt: TGTGCCAGCTCACACCGGACAGGATGGAGTAAGAATTCACCCCTCCACTTT; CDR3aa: CASSHRTGWSKNSPLHF
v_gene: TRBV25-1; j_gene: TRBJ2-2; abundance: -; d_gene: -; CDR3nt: TGTGCCAGCAGTCTTGTCAGGGGGGACACCGGGGAGCTGTTTTTT; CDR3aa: CASSLVRGDTGELFF
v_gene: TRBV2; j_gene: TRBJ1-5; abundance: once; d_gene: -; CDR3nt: TGTGCCAGCGGGAGCCAGCCCCAGCATTTT; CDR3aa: CASGSQPQHF